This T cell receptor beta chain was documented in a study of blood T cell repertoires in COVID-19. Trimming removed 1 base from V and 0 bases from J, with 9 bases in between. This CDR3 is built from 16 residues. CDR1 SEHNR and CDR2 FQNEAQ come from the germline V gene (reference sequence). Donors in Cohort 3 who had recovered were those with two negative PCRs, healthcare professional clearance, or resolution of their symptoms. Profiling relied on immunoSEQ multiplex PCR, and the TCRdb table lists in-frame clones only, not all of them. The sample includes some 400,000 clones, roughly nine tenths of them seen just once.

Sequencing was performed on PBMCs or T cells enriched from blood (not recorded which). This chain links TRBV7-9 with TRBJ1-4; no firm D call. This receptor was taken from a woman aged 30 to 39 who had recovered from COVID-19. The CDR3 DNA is TGTGCCAGCAGCTTAGTAACGGGATCAACTAATGAAAAACTGTTTTTT. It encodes CASSLVTGSTNEKLFF.